Sequencing of this T cell receptor (beta chain) was carried out in a study of cytomegalovirus exposure and HLA in healthy donors. Study context: The same platform was used for the 120 validation repertoires and the 600 to 850 first-cohort repertoires, a later analysis reported.

Concerning this clone itself: Its antigen is unidentified. Its ends do not fully match the called genes, so a read error is possible. Other nucleotide sequences in the sample specify the same CDR3.

Libraries were prepared by immunoSEQ multiplex PCR; TCRdb keeps only in-frame clonotypes and omits some of them. The table includes 95,000 to 120,000 clones, more than 90% detected once. Germline CDR1 SNHLY, CDR2 FYNNEI. The CDR3 extends over 14 amino acids. General observations from the study: The study recorded 160 or so TCR beta chains that were cytomegalovirus-associated. The TCR clusters that emerged in the first cohort tended, a later analysis found, to co-occur in the 120 or so validation repertoires. Most TCR sequences were rare, but some public TCRs occurred in many donors.

The sequenced material came from PBMCs. V usage is TRBV2 and J usage is TRBJ1-5; no clear D. This TCR derives from a woman younger than 35 in good health and CMV-seronegative. The CDR3 region is CASSAPEGNQPQHF. The CDR3 bases are TGCGCCAGCAGTGCGCCGGAGGGCAATCAGCCCCAGCATTTT.